Listed below are T cell receptor beta chains from one sample, sequenced in a study of multiple sclerosis patients with progressive multifocal leukoencephalopathy. Method: immunoSEQ multiplex PCR; TCRdb's copy keeps in-frame clones and lacks some. The sample lists around 30,000 clones, roughly 90% seen once, with approximately 1.4% in the top ten. The source was PBMCs, collected from a patient treated with natalizumab. Receptors were obtained from a human donor with multiple sclerosis. The conserved cysteine and the conserved F or W are not part of the CDR3 here. A D gene is named only where the DNA matches it firmly. A clone size is listed for some rows: how often the clone was seen (once, few, many), or a class if it is expanded.

j_call | v_call | clone_size | d_call | cdr3_aa
TRBJ2-3 | TRBV4-1 | NA | NA | ASSQDFKGPTSTDTQY
TRBJ1-3 | TRBV11-2 | NA | NA | ASSLDRSGASGNTIY
TRBJ1-1 | TRBV11-1 | NA | NA | ASSLQSPLLRLNTEAF
TRBJ1-1 | TRBV28 | NA | TRBD1 | ASSLGQGGAF
TRBJ1-5 | TRBV15 | once | NA | ATSRDYSDSNQPQH
TRBJ1-5 | TRBV19 | NA | TRBD1 | ASNSPRWAGGSNQPQH
TRBJ1-5 | TRBV10-2 | NA | NA | ASSRTSGNQPQH
TRBJ2-1 | TRBV5-8 | NA | TRBD2 | ASTGLAGGSFSYNEQF
TRBJ2-5 | TRBV5-6 | NA | NA | ASSLGPLTETQY
TRBJ2-3 | TRBV4-1 | NA | TRBD1 | ASSPHQGQASTDTQY
TRBJ2-5 | TRBV15 | NA | NA | ATSPRGGSETQY
TRBJ1-1 | TRBV7-9 | NA | TRBD1 | ASSPQTGGTEAF
TRBJ2-5 | TRBV29-1 | NA | NA | SVASETQY
TRBJ1-1 | TRBV10-3 | NA | NA | ACGHTMNTEAF
TRBJ1-3 | TRBV9 | NA | NA | ASSLREQGFDTIY
TRBJ1-5 | TRBV6-1 | NA | NA | ASSGPYSNQPQH
TRBJ2-7 | TRBV6-1 | NA | NA | ASTRQAGYEQY